The present TCR beta chain was sequenced within a study of human T cells and chemical hapten exposure. Turning to the study itself: Sensitization was performed using 2% DPC on an approximately 2 cm by approximately 2 cm upper inner arm skin site.

Notes on the study in general: TCRs at a frequency above 1 in 1000 stayed unchanged with DPC sensitization.

The CDR3 runs to 14 residues. CDR1 is DFQATT and CDR2 is SNEGSKA in the germline V gene (reference sequence). Trimming cost V 1 base and J 5 bases, with 12 bases left between them. A few counts support this clonotype. What it recognizes is unknown. Time point described: pre-sensitization, week 0. The treatment is: therapeutic diphenylcyclopropenone sensitization with weekly scalp DPC. Only after blood had been drawn was each patch test applied. Those who donated were patients with alopecia, 18 to 70 years of age, and suitable for DPC. One entry per CDR3 protein, called by TCRdb with MiXCR from the RACE reads. This table has 95,000 to 150,000 distinct CDR3 sequences, approximately 12% appearing once.

The material sequenced was whole blood, taken in connection with sensitization to the hapten diphenylcyclopropenone (DPC). The receptor comes from a woman aged 18-29 years with alopecia areata. Some clones in this sample may be carry-over from other donors' samples. The V call is TRBV20-1, the J call TRBJ2-1; D ambiguous. In nucleotides, the CDR3 is TGCAGTGCTAGAGTTTCCGACAAACACAATGAGCAGTTCTTC. As protein: CSARVSDKHNEQFF.